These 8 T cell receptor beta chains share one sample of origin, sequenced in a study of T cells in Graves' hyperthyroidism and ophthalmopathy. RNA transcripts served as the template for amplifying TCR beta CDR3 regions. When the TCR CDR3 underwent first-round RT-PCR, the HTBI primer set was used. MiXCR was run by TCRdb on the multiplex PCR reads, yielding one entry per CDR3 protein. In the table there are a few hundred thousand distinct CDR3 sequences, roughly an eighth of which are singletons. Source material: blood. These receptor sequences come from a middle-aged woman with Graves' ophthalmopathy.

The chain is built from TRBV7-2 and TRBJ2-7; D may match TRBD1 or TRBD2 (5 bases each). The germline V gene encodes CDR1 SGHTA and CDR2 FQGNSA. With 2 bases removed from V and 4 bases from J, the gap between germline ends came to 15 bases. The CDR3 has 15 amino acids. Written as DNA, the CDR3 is TGTGCCAGCAGCTTATTTAGCGTCAGGGAATACGAGCAGTACTTC. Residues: CASSLFSVREYEQYF.

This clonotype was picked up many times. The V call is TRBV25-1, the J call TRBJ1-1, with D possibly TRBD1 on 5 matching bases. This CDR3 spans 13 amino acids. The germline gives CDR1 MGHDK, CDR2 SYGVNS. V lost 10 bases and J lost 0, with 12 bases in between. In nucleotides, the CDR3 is TGTGCCACCTGGGACCGATTGAACACTGAAGCTTTCTTT. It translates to CATWDRLNTEAFF.

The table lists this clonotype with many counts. CDR3 nucleotides: TGTGCCAGCAGTTTAGTCCGTACGGTGTCTAGCGGGGGGGAGGAGACCCAGTACTTC. Protein sequence: CASSLVRTVSSGGEETQYF. The chain combines TRBV12-3 or TRBV12-4 with TRBJ2-5; 12 bases are a match to TRBD2. J gave up 5 bases and V 1 base, and 14 bases lay outside the gene matches. The CDR3 sequence is 19 residues long.

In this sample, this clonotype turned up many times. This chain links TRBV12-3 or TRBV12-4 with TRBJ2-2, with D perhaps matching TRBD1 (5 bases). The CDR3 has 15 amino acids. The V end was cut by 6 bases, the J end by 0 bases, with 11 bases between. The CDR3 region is CASSYRIANTGELFF. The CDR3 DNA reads TGTGCCAGCAGCTACAGGATTGCGAACACCGGGGAGCTGTTTTTT.

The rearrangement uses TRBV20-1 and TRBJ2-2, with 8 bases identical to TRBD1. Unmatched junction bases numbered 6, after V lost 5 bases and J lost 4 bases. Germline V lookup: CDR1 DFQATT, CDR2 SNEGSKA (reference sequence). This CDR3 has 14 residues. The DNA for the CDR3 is TGCAGTGCTGCACGGACAGGGACCACCGGGGAGCTGTTTTTT. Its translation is CSAARTGTTGELFF.

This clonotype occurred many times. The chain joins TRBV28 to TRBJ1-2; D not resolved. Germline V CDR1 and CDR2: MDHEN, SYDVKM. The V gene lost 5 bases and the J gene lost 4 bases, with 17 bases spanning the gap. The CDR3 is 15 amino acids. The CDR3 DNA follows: TGTGCCAGCAGTCCATCCGGCCGCGTGGGCTATGGCTACACCTTC. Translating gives CASSPSGRVGYGYTF.

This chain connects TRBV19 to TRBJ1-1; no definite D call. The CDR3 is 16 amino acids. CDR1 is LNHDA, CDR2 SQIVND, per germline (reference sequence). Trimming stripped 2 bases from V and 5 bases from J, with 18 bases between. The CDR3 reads CASSIRPPGRSTEAFF. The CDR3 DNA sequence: TGTGCCAGTAGTATACGGCCCCCGGGGAGGAGTACTGAAGCTTTCTTT.

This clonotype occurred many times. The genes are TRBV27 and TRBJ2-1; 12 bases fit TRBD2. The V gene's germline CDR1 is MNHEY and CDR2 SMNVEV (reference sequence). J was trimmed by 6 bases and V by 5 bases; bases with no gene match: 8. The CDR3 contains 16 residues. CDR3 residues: CASSIAGTSGFNEQFF. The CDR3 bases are TGTGCCAGCAGTATCGCCGGGACTAGCGGGTTCAATGAGCAGTTCTTC.